This T cell receptor beta chain was found in a study of control samples from healthy donors and cancer patients. The germline CDR1 and CDR2 sequences are LNHNV and YYDKDF (reference sequence). With 11 bases clipped from V and 4 bases from J, the junction kept 18 bases outside the gene matches. The CDR3 contains 17 residues. The table came from immunoSEQ multiplex PCR; TCRdb's copy has only in-frame clones and leaves some out. The profile shows some 89,000 clones, approximately 81% of them singletons. This chain joins TRBV15 and TRBJ2-2; 8 bases align to TRBD2. Sample: blood. This TCR was recovered from a woman aged 40 to 55 in good health. The CDR3 protein is CASRGGAPGLPTGELFF. CDR3 nucleotide sequence: TGTGCCTCACGGGGGGGAGCCCCGGGCCTACCCACCGGGGAGCTGTTTTTT.